These T cell receptor beta chains were read from a single sample in a study of healthy donors' naive CD4 and CD8 T cells. MiXCR, run by TCRdb on the reads, gives a single entry per CDR3 protein. The sample records around 180,000 distinct CDR3 sequences, about 70% being singletons. Sequenced material: naive CD4+ and CD8+ T cells sorted from blood, pooled from several donors. The receptor source for this set is a pool of human donors in good health; the sample pools cells from several healthy donors. Both conserved end residues are part of each CDR3. The order of the fields is V gene, J gene, D gene, clone size, CDR3 protein, CDR3 DNA. The D gene is left open where the match is weak. Not all rows give a size; the values are once, few, many and, for expanded clones, a class.

>TRBV29-1|TRBJ2-7|.|few
CSVEATSSYEQYF
TGCAGCGTTGAGGCCACTAGCTCCTACGAGCAGTACTTC
>TRBV6-5|TRBJ1-3|.|.
CASSRPGSGNTIYF
TGTGCCAGCAGTCGCCCGGGCTCTGGAAACACCATATATTTT
>TRBV29-1|TRBJ2-7|.|once
CSPYGQLLSYEQYF
TGCAGCCCATACGGACAGTTGCTCTCCTACGAGCAGTACTTC
>TRBV19|TRBJ2-2|.|.
CASQKRERTTGELFF
TGTGCCAGCCAAAAGCGTGAGCGGACAACCGGGGAGCTGTTTTTT
>TRBV12-3/TRBV12-4|TRBJ1-1|TRBD1|.
CASSLRQGWTEAFF
TGTGCCAGCAGTCTAAGACAGGGATGGACTGAAGCTTTCTTT
>TRBV6-5|TRBJ1-1|TRBD1|.
CASSYRGQGDTEAFF
TGTGCCAGCAGTTATCGGGGACAGGGGGACACTGAAGCTTTCTTT
>TRBV7-2|TRBJ2-1|.|.
CASSLSGTASYNEQFF
TGTGCCAGCAGCTTATCGGGGACGGCCTCCTACAATGAGCAGTTCTTC
>TRBV19|TRBJ2-7|TRBD2|.
CASSPTSGSTHYEQYF
TGTGCCAGTAGTCCGACTAGCGGGAGTACCCACTACGAGCAGTACTTC
>TRBV6-6|TRBJ2-1|TRBD2|.
CASRAGTSVYNEQFF
TGTGCCAGCAGGGCAGGGACTAGCGTTTACAATGAGCAGTTCTTC
>TRBV6-5|TRBJ2-7|.|.
CASSYSTGGKGEQYF
TGTGCCAGCAGTTACTCTACCGGGGGCAAGGGCGAGCAGTACTTC
>TRBV13|TRBJ2-1|.|.
CASSQTRLGEQFF
TGTGCCAGCAGCCAGACGCGCCTGGGTGAGCAGTTCTTC